These 26 T cell receptor beta chains share one sample of origin, sequenced in a study of T cell clones after liver transplantation. Using immunoSEQ multiplex PCR, the repertoire was profiled, and TCRdb retains in-frame clones only, with some absent. This table has 9,500 to 10,000 clones, around three quarters appearing once. Specimen: CD8+ T cells from blood, collected at the approximately 15-month timepoint. The receptor set was obtained from a human patient who received a liver transplant. Some T cells may be transferred from the graft donor.

As to this clone: Other DNA sequences within the sample encode an identical CDR3. The chain employs TRBV6-5 and TRBJ1-5; 8 bases map to TRBD1. The trim removed 6 bases at V and 4 bases at J, leaving 5 bases unmatched. The CDR3 is made up of 14 amino acids. CDR1 is MNHEY, CDR2 SVGAGI, per germline. CDR3 coding DNA: TGTGCCAGCAGGAGGACAGGGAGGAATCAGCCCCAGCATTTT. As protein: CASRRTGRNQPQHF.

The rearrangement uses TRBV2 and TRBJ1-1; no definite D call. Trimming took 1 base from V and 8 from J, leaving 5 bases between them. Germline CDR1 is SNHLY and CDR2 is FYNNEI. CDR3 length equals 11 residues. The CDR3 is CASSEGPEAFF. CDR3 nucleotide sequence: TGTGCCAGCAGTGAAGGCCCGGAAGCTTTCTTT.

The genes are TRBV6-6 and TRBJ2-2, with 8 bases that match TRBD2. The CDR3 is 11 residues long. The germline CDR1 and CDR2 sequences are MNHNY and SVGAGI (reference sequence). The CDR3 DNA sequence: TGTGCGCACTTAGCGGGAGGGGAGCTGTTTTTT. Translating it yields CAHLAGGELFF.

This rearrangement joins TRBV5-6 to TRBJ2-6; 9 positions agree with TRBD1. CDR3 length: 19 residues. Germline lookup yields CDR1 SGHDT and CDR2 YYEEEE. The J segment lost 1 base and the V segment lost 3 bases, leaving 11 bases of the junction unmatched. In DNA form, the CDR3 reads TGTGCCAGCAGCTCAATTGACAGGGGGGCCCTATCTGGGGCCAACGTCCTGACTTTC. Translated, it gives CASSSIDRGALSGANVLTF.

This chain links TRBV5-1 with TRBJ1-1, with 10 bases matching TRBD1. The CDR3 length is 18 residues. The V gene end was trimmed by 2 bases and the J gene end by 0 bases; junction bases not matched to a gene: 10. The V gene's germline CDR1 is SGHRS and CDR2 YFSETQ. The CDR3 here is CASSLRGQGSDMNTEAFF. The CDR3 DNA is TGCGCCAGCAGCTTACGGGGACAGGGGTCCGATATGAACACTGAAGCTTTCTTT.

This rearrangement joins TRBV27 to TRBJ1-1, with TRBD1 as a possible D gene (5 bases). The CDR3 spans 16 residues. Trimming removed 6 bases from V and 1 base from J, with 18 bases in between. The germline V gene has CDR1 MNHEY and CDR2 SMNVEV (reference sequence). The CDR3: CASSLISQGGNTEAFF. The CDR3 coding sequence is TGTGCCAGCAGCCTAATCTCTCAGGGAGGGAACACTGAAGCTTTCTTT.

The rearrangement joins TRBV5-8 to TRBJ2-1; 11 positions agree with TRBD1. The J segment lost 3 bases and the V segment lost 3 bases, leaving 2 bases of the junction unmatched. The CDR3 totals 15 residues. CDR1 and CDR2 (germline): SGHTS, YDEGEE. CDR3 residues: CASSWGQGGYNEQFF. The CDR3 DNA is TGTGCCAGCAGCTGGGGACAGGGGGGCTACAATGAGCAGTTCTTC.

This clone occurred a few times. The CDR3 loop is CASSAQGMDTEAFF. The CDR3 DNA reads TGTGCCAGCAGTGCACAGGGCATGGACACTGAAGCTTTCTTT. The chain employs TRBV6-5 and TRBJ1-1; perhaps TRBD1 as D (6 bases). Germline lookup yields CDR1 MNHEY and CDR2 SVGAGI. The CDR3 spans 14 residues. The V end was cut by 5 bases, the J end by 3 bases, with 13 bases between.

This clone has only one observation. This chain links TRBV4-2 with TRBJ1-1; D is perhaps TRBD1 (5 bases). Trimming removed 10 bases at V and 1 base at J, with 10 bases between. This CDR3 region has 12 residues. Germline assignment: CDR1 LGHNA and CDR2 YNFKEQ. This chain's CDR3 is CATSGGNTEAFF. The DNA for the CDR3 is TGTGCCACCTCGGGGGGGAACACTGAAGCTTTCTTT.

The chain links TRBV30 to TRBJ1-2; TRBD1 aligns across 7 bases. The V gene end was trimmed by 0 bases and the J gene end by 8 bases; junction bases not matched to a gene: 12. Germline lookup yields CDR1 GTSNPN and CDR2 SVGIG (reference sequence). The CDR3 has 15 residues. CDR3 sequence reads: CAWSVLGGQVQGYTF. The CDR3 nucleotides read TGTGCCTGGAGTGTACTGGGTGGACAGGTGCAGGGCTACACCTTC.

The chain couples TRBV5-1 to TRBJ2-7; D uncertain. CDR1 SGHRS and CDR2 YFSETQ come from the germline V gene. CDR3 length equals 14 residues. V gave up 2 bases and J gave up 4 bases, with 13 bases separating them. CDR3 in amino acids: CASSFGRGGYEQYF. The CDR3 nucleotides are TGCGCCAGCAGCTTTGGTAGAGGCGGATACGAGCAGTACTTC.

V is TRBV19 and J is TRBJ1-2, with TRBD1 matching over 7 bases. Germline CDR1 is LNHDA and CDR2 is SQIVND (reference sequence). J gave up 4 bases and V 7 bases, and 6 bases lay outside the gene matches. The CDR3 consists of 13 residues. As DNA, the CDR3 is TGTGCCAGTACTCAGGGGGTTTTCTATGGCTACACCTTC. Translating gives CASTQGVFYGYTF.

J is TRBJ2-1 and V is TRBV6-1, with D hard to call. V gave up 3 bases and J gave up 7 bases, with 7 bases separating them. The CDR3 extends over 12 amino acids. CDR1 and CDR2 from the germline V gene are MNHNS and SASEGT. The CDR3 coding sequence is TGTGCCAGCAGTGACCCTGGAAATGAGCAGTTCTTC. Amino acids: CASSDPGNEQFF.

This clone was observed a few times. The chain recombines TRBV13 with TRBJ2-7; perhaps TRBD1 as D (6 bases). The CDR3 extends over 15 amino acids. The germline gives CDR1 PRHDT, CDR2 FYEKMQ (reference sequence). V was trimmed by 6 bases and J by 0 bases, leaving 15 bases between them. DNA of the CDR3: TGTGCCAGCAGGCTACAGGGCGCAAGCTCCTACGAGCAGTACTTC. Its protein is CASRLQGASSYEQYF. The full variable domain, completed using reference TRBV13 and TRBJ2-7, is AAGVIQSPRHLIKEKRETATLKCYPIPRHDTVYWYQQGPGQDPQFLISFYEKMQSDKGSIPDRFSAQQFSDYHSELNMSSLELGDSALYFCASRLQGASSYEQYFGPGTRLTVT.

The rearrangement joins TRBV18 to TRBJ2-1, with 12 bases aligning to TRBD2. V gave up 3 bases and J gave up 8 bases; unmatched junction bases: 11. The CDR3 consists of 17 residues. The germline V gene encodes CDR1 KGHSH and CDR2 LQKENI. The CDR3: CASSPRLAGAGSDEQFF. DNA for the CDR3: TGTGCCAGCTCACCCCGACTAGCGGGAGCCGGTAGCGATGAGCAGTTCTTC.

The chain combines TRBV29-1 with TRBJ2-1; D is unresolved. The CDR3 sequence is 14 residues long. The ends were cut back, 6 bases at V and 7 bases at J, with 19 bases in the middle. From germline, CDR1 is SQVTM and CDR2 ANQGSEA. The CDR3, as DNA: TGCAGCGTCCTCCCCGAAGGGTCCGTTAATGAGCAGTTCTTC. It codes for CSVLPEGSVNEQFF.

This clone was detected only once. The J gene is TRBJ2-5, the V gene TRBV6-5; D gene ambiguous. Germline V gene lookup returns CDR1 MNHEY and CDR2 SVGAGI. V lost 8 bases, J lost 3 bases, and 10 bases lay in between. This CDR3 is built from 12 residues. CDR3 residues: CASSRQEETQYF. The CDR3 coding sequence is TGTGCCAGCTCTAGGCAGGAAGAGACCCAGTACTTC.

This clone is labeled as medium-sized. This chain links TRBV9 with TRBJ2-5; D is undetermined. CDR3 length equals 13 residues. The germline V gene encodes CDR1 SGDLS and CDR2 YYNGEE. The V end lost 3 bases, the J end lost 9 bases, and 15 bases lay between the germline ends. CDR3 sequence (DNA): TGTGCCAGCAGCGGTGGTGTTGGCATGGCCCAGTACTTC. The encoded protein is CASSGGVGMAQYF.

The chain is built from TRBV19 and TRBJ2-7; 8 positions agree with TRBD1. The CDR3 consists of 14 residues. V lost 4 bases to trimming and J lost 2 bases; unmatched junction nucleotides: 4. Germline assignment: CDR1 LNHDA and CDR2 SQIVND (reference sequence). The CDR3 here is CASSRGTGPYEQYF. As DNA, the CDR3 is TGTGCCAGTAGTAGGGGGACAGGCCCCTACGAGCAGTACTTC.

The gene calls are TRBV5-1 and TRBJ2-1; 11 nucleotides agree with TRBD2. From germline, CDR1 is SGHRS and CDR2 YFSETQ. The CDR3 consists of 16 residues. J lost 7 bases, V lost 2 bases, and 8 bases had no gene match. The CDR3 DNA follows: TGCGCCAGCAGCTTATCTACTAGCGGGAGTGGGAATGAGCAGTTCTTC. This encodes CASSLSTSGSGNEQFF.

The rearrangement uses TRBV27 and TRBJ2-2, with a possible D match to TRBD1 (5 bases). V was trimmed by 2 bases and J by 3 bases, leaving 10 bases between them. This CDR3 is 15 amino acids long. From germline, CDR1 is MNHEY and CDR2 SMNVEV (reference sequence). The CDR3 DNA sequence: TGTGCCAGCAGTTTAGAAGGGGTTGACACCGGGGAGCTGTTTTTT. Translated, it gives CASSLEGVDTGELFF.

The chain recombines TRBV5-6 with TRBJ2-1; no definite D call. The CDR3 totals 15 residues. Germline-derived CDR1 and CDR2 are SGHDT and YYEEEE. Trimming left V 3 bases short and J 5 bases short, with 15 bases between. The CDR3 nucleotides are TGTGCCAGCAGCTCTTTCAGCCTAGAGGACAATGAGCAGTTCTTC. This sequence encodes CASSSFSLEDNEQFF.

Relative to its sample, this clone is medium-sized. The genes are TRBV9 and TRBJ2-6; no firm D call. Germline values: CDR1 SGDLS, CDR2 YYNGEE. The CDR3 consists of 16 residues. V lost 0 bases to trimming and J lost 3 bases, with 10 bases between them. The CDR3 protein is CASSVAERFGANVLTF. The CDR3 DNA is TGTGCCAGCAGCGTAGCTGAAAGGTTTGGGGCCAACGTCCTGACTTTC.

V and J are TRBV19 and TRBJ2-3; D call uncertain. The germline V and J ends were trimmed by 2 bases and 12 bases, with 15 bases remaining between them. The germline gives CDR1 LNHDA, CDR2 SQIVND (reference sequence). This CDR3 contains 13 residues. CDR3 region: CASSITGLSGQYF. CDR3 sequence (DNA): TGTGCCAGTAGTATAACTGGGTTGTCCGGACAGTATTTT.

The CDR3 protein is CASRPGQGARGGYTF. The CDR3 DNA follows: TGTGCCAGCAGACCCGGACAGGGGGCGAGAGGGGGCTACACCTTC. This chain uses TRBV28 with TRBJ1-2; TRBD1 matches at 11 bases. This CDR3 comprises 15 residues. Germline assignment: CDR1 MDHEN and CDR2 SYDVKM. With 6 bases clipped from V and 8 bases from J, the junction kept 11 bases outside the gene matches.

The CDR3: CASSLEPGNTIYF. In DNA form, the CDR3 reads TGTGCCAGCAGCTTAGAACCGGGAAACACCATATATTTT. The chain has TRBV13 and TRBJ1-3; D is uncertain. CDR1 and CDR2 (germline): PRHDT, FYEKMQ (reference sequence). This CDR3 contains 13 residues. V lost 1 base, J lost 4 bases, and 5 bases lay in between.